This T cell receptor beta chain was sequenced in a study of identical twins. Study-wide findings and caveats: Insertions ran lower in abundant cord blood beta clonotypes, though not in memory repertoires.

In its sample, this clonotype was seen many times. Its antigen is unidentified. The junction had 7 bases not matched to a gene; V was cut back by 0 bases and J by 2 bases. This CDR3 spans 16 amino acids. Germline assignment: CDR1 SGHRS and CDR2 YFSETQ. The authors used template switching to add a universal primer site and gave cDNA unique molecular identifiers. From the 5' RACE reads, TCRdb called clonotypes with MiXCR, one entry per CDR3 protein. The sample lists more than 200,000 distinct CDR3 sequences; roughly a tenth were seen once. This chain connects TRBV5-1 to TRBJ1-1, with TRBD1 matching over 7 bases. The TCR originated in a woman between 18 and 29 years old in good health. Specimen: memory (CD45RO+) T cells sorted from blood. The CDR3 nucleotides are TGCGCCAGCAGCTTGGAGGGGGCTGGCGGTAACACTGAAGCTTTCTTT. Translation gives CASSLEGAGGNTEAFF. Drawing the rest from reference TRBV5-1 and TRBJ1-1, the complete variable domain is KAGVTQTPRYLIKTRGQQVTLSCSPISGHRSVSWYQQTPGQGLQFLFEYFSETQRNKGNFPGRFSGRQFSNSRSEMNVSTLELGDSALYLCASSLEGAGGNTEAFFGQGTRLTVV.